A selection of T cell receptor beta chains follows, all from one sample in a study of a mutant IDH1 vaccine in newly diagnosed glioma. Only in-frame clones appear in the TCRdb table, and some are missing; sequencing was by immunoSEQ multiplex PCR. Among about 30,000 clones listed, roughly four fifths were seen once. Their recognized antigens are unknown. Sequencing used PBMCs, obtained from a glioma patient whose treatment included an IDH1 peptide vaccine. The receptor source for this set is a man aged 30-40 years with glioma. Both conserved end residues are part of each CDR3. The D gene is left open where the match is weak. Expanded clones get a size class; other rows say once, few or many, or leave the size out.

CDR3 protein: CAWTGTEKHEAFF
CDR3 DNA: TGTGCCTGGACTGGGACAGAAAAGCATGAAGCTTTCTTT
V gene: TRBV30
D gene: TRBD1
clone size: NA
J gene: TRBJ1-1

CDR3 protein: CASSFTGVEQYF
CDR3 DNA: TGTGCCAGCAGCTTTACAGGGGTGGAGCAGTACTTC
V gene: TRBV11-2
D gene: TRBD1
clone size: NA
J gene: TRBJ2-7

CDR3 protein: CASSLALDSRDTQYF
CDR3 DNA: TGCGCCAGCAGCTTGGCCCTAGACTCCCGGGATACGCAGTATTTT
V gene: TRBV5-1
D gene: NA
clone size: NA
J gene: TRBJ2-3

CDR3 protein: CASGRDRGQETQYF
CDR3 DNA: TGTGCCAGCGGCCGGGACAGGGGGCAAGAGACCCAGTACTTC
V gene: TRBV2
D gene: TRBD1
clone size: NA
J gene: TRBJ2-5

CDR3 protein: CASSDGRETDTQYF
CDR3 DNA: TGTGCCAGCAGTGACGGGAGGGAGACAGATACGCAGTATTTT
V gene: TRBV6-4
D gene: TRBD2
clone size: once
J gene: TRBJ2-3

CDR3 protein: CSVTSGANVLTF
CDR3 DNA: TGCAGCGTCACATCTGGGGCCAACGTCCTGACTTTC
V gene: TRBV29-1
D gene: NA
clone size: once
J gene: TRBJ2-6

CDR3 protein: CASSQDPQGKKLFF
CDR3 DNA: TGCGCCAGCAGCCAAGACCCACAGGGTAAAAAACTGTTTTTT
V gene: TRBV4-3
D gene: NA
clone size: NA
J gene: TRBJ1-4

CDR3 protein: CSVRDTDTQYF
CDR3 DNA: TGCAGCGTCCGGGATACAGATACGCAGTATTTT
V gene: TRBV29-1
D gene: NA
clone size: NA
J gene: TRBJ2-3

CDR3 protein: CASSLAGTGSYEQYF
CDR3 DNA: TGTGCCAGCAGCTTAGCCGGGACAGGGAGCTACGAGCAGTACTTC
V gene: TRBV7-6
D gene: TRBD1
clone size: NA
J gene: TRBJ2-7

CDR3 protein: CASSYSGTSYNEQFF
CDR3 DNA: TGTGCCAGCAGTTATTCCGGGACTTCCTACAATGAGCAGTTCTTC
V gene: TRBV7-8
D gene: NA
clone size: NA
J gene: TRBJ2-1

CDR3 protein: CASGWGRGKSKNIQYF
CDR3 DNA: TGTGCTAGTGGTTGGGGCAGGGGGAAGTCCAAAAACATTCAGTACTTC
V gene: TRBV12-5
D gene: TRBD1
clone size: NA
J gene: TRBJ2-4

CDR3 protein: CASSFLGEGYEQYF
CDR3 DNA: TGTGCCAGCAGCTTCCTTGGGGAGGGGTACGAGCAGTACTTC
V gene: TRBV5-6
D gene: TRBD2
clone size: NA
J gene: TRBJ2-7

CDR3 protein: CASNPERQSSYEQYF
CDR3 DNA: TGTGCCAGCAACCCCGAGAGACAGAGCTCCTACGAGCAGTACTTC
V gene: TRBV28
D gene: NA
clone size: few
J gene: TRBJ2-7

CDR3 protein: CASSLGSSLAGELFF
CDR3 DNA: TGTGCCAGCAGCTTGGGTTCCTCACTGGCCGGGGAGCTGTTTTTT
V gene: TRBV5-4
D gene: NA
clone size: NA
J gene: TRBJ2-2

CDR3 protein: CASSGGRSLRGYTF
CDR3 DNA: TGTGCCAGCAGTGGGGGGCGGAGTTTGAGGGGCTACACCTTC
V gene: TRBV27
D gene: NA
clone size: NA
J gene: TRBJ1-2

CDR3 protein: CASSGGGLALRNEQFF
CDR3 DNA: TGTGCCAGCAGCGGGGGGGGACTAGCACTACGGAATGAGCAGTTCTTC
V gene: TRBV9
D gene: TRBD2
clone size: NA
J gene: TRBJ2-1

CDR3 protein: CASSLWADQETQYF
CDR3 DNA: TGTGCCAGCAGTTTATGGGCAGACCAAGAGACCCAGTACTTC
V gene: TRBV27
D gene: NA
clone size: NA
J gene: TRBJ2-5

CDR3 protein: CASSSDRAPGNTIYF
CDR3 DNA: TGCGCCAGCAGTTCCGACAGGGCACCTGGAAACACCATATATTTT
V gene: TRBV10-2
D gene: TRBD1
clone size: NA
J gene: TRBJ1-3

CDR3 protein: CASSEKYYEQYF
CDR3 DNA: TGTGCCAGCAGTGAAAAATACTACGAGCAGTACTTC
V gene: TRBV28
D gene: NA
clone size: NA
J gene: TRBJ2-7

CDR3 protein: CASSYRSGRKLDYEQYF
CDR3 DNA: TGTGCCAGCAGCTACAGAAGCGGCCGGAAGCTTGACTACGAGCAGTACTTC
V gene: TRBV7-9
D gene: NA
clone size: NA
J gene: TRBJ2-7

CDR3 protein: CASSLGEGARSTDTQYF
CDR3 DNA: TGTGCCAGTAGTTTGGGCGAGGGGGCTAGAAGCACAGATACGCAGTATTTT
V gene: TRBV19
D gene: TRBD1
clone size: NA
J gene: TRBJ2-3

CDR3 protein: CASSVGTGGYTF
CDR3 DNA: TGTGCCAGCAGTGTAGGGACGGGGGGCTACACCTTC
V gene: TRBV2
D gene: NA
clone size: few
J gene: TRBJ1-2

CDR3 protein: CSVSGTGGYEQYF
CDR3 DNA: TGCAGCGTCTCCGGGACAGGGGGTTACGAGCAGTACTTC
V gene: TRBV29-1
D gene: TRBD1
clone size: NA
J gene: TRBJ2-7

CDR3 protein: CSAHRETQYF
CDR3 DNA: TGCAGTGCACATCGGGAGACCCAGTACTTC
V gene: TRBV20-1
D gene: NA
clone size: NA
J gene: TRBJ2-5

CDR3 protein: CASSVDMYYGYTF
CDR3 DNA: TGTGCCAGCAGTGTGGACATGTACTATGGCTACACCTTC
V gene: TRBV25-1
D gene: NA
clone size: once
J gene: TRBJ1-2

CDR3 protein: CASSDSLHSEQFF
CDR3 DNA: TGCGCCAGCTCGGACAGTCTACATAGTGAGCAGTTCTTC
V gene: TRBV5-1
D gene: NA
clone size: NA
J gene: TRBJ2-1

CDR3 protein: CASSTQGDNQETQYF
CDR3 DNA: TGTGCCAGCAGCACACAGGGAGACAACCAAGAGACCCAGTACTTC
V gene: TRBV9
D gene: NA
clone size: NA
J gene: TRBJ2-5

CDR3 protein: CASSGDSNQPQHF
CDR3 DNA: TGTGCCAGCAGTGGTGATAGCAATCAGCCCCAGCATTTT
V gene: TRBV2
D gene: NA
clone size: NA
J gene: TRBJ1-5

CDR3 protein: CAWRTGTQPQHF
CDR3 DNA: TGTGCCTGGAGGACAGGGACCCAGCCCCAGCATTTT
V gene: TRBV30
D gene: TRBD1
clone size: NA
J gene: TRBJ1-5

CDR3 protein: CASSLGAQATYEQYF
CDR3 DNA: TGTGCCAGCAGCTTAGGGGCACAGGCGACCTACGAGCAGTACTTC
V gene: TRBV7-2
D gene: NA
clone size: NA
J gene: TRBJ2-7

CDR3 protein: CASSSRANFWGTDTQYF
CDR3 DNA: TGTGCCAGCAGTTCGAGGGCCAATTTCTGGGGAACAGATACGCAGTATTTT
V gene: TRBV25-1
D gene: NA
clone size: NA
J gene: TRBJ2-3

CDR3 protein: CASSLDGREYNEQFF
CDR3 DNA: TGTGCCAGCAGCTTAGATGGCAGGGAGTACAATGAGCAGTTCTTC
V gene: TRBV11-3
D gene: NA
clone size: few
J gene: TRBJ2-1

CDR3 protein: CASSLGQGNYGYTF
CDR3 DNA: TGTGCCAGCAGCTTGGGACAGGGGAACTATGGCTACACCTTC
V gene: TRBV5-8
D gene: TRBD1
clone size: NA
J gene: TRBJ1-2

CDR3 protein: CASSLEVAGNTIYF
CDR3 DNA: TGCGCCAGCAGCTTGGAGGTAGCTGGAAACACCATATATTTT
V gene: TRBV5-1
D gene: NA
clone size: NA
J gene: TRBJ1-3

CDR3 protein: CAWSSGGTGGNEKLFF
CDR3 DNA: TGTGCCTGGAGCTCCGGGGGGACAGGGGGGAATGAAAAACTGTTTTTT
V gene: TRBV30
D gene: TRBD1
clone size: NA
J gene: TRBJ1-4

CDR3 protein: CAISEGRIDGNTIYF
CDR3 DNA: TGTGCCATCAGTGAAGGGAGGATCGATGGAAACACCATATATTTT
V gene: TRBV10-3
D gene: NA
clone size: NA
J gene: TRBJ1-3

CDR3 protein: CAWSKWASTDTQYF
CDR3 DNA: TGTGCCTGGAGTAAGTGGGCTAGCACAGATACGCAGTATTTT
V gene: TRBV30
D gene: NA
clone size: NA
J gene: TRBJ2-3

CDR3 protein: CASGDRYEQYF
CDR3 DNA: TGTGCCAGCGGAGATCGTTACGAGCAGTACTTC
V gene: TRBV7-2
D gene: NA
clone size: NA
J gene: TRBJ2-7

CDR3 protein: CASSYSYGNTEAFF
CDR3 DNA: TGTGCCAGCAGTTACTCGTACGGGAACACTGAAGCTTTCTTT
V gene: TRBV6-5
D gene: NA
clone size: NA
J gene: TRBJ1-1

CDR3 protein: CASSQDWGTGNYNEQFF
CDR3 DNA: TGCGCCAGCAGCCAAGATTGGGGGACAGGGAACTACAATGAGCAGTTCTTC
V gene: TRBV4-1
D gene: TRBD1
clone size: NA
J gene: TRBJ2-1

CDR3 protein: CASSFVAGGTEAFF
CDR3 DNA: TGTGCCAGCAGCTTTGTGGCCGGCGGCACTGAAGCTTTCTTT
V gene: TRBV5-6
D gene: NA
clone size: once
J gene: TRBJ1-1

CDR3 protein: CASSSGQGSHEQYF
CDR3 DNA: TGTGCCAGTAGTTCGGGACAGGGAAGCCACGAGCAGTACTTC
V gene: TRBV19
D gene: TRBD1
clone size: NA
J gene: TRBJ2-7

CDR3 protein: CASSEQGRGSNQPQHF
CDR3 DNA: TGTGCCAGCAGTGAACAAGGGAGAGGCAGCAATCAGCCCCAGCATTTT
V gene: TRBV6-1
D gene: NA
clone size: NA
J gene: TRBJ1-5

CDR3 protein: CASSDRQGLTDTQYF
CDR3 DNA: TGTGCCAGCAGCGACCGACAGGGGTTAACAGATACGCAGTATTTT
V gene: TRBV9
D gene: TRBD1
clone size: NA
J gene: TRBJ2-3

CDR3 protein: CASSQEVQTNSPLHF
CDR3 DNA: TGCGCCAGCAGCCAAGAGGTGCAGACTAATTCACCCCTCCACTTT
V gene: TRBV4-1
D gene: NA
clone size: NA
J gene: TRBJ1-6

CDR3 protein: CASSLNPGLAKDTQYF
CDR3 DNA: TGTGCCAGCAGCCTAAACCCGGGACTAGCGAAAGATACGCAGTATTTT
V gene: TRBV5-6
D gene: TRBD2
clone size: once
J gene: TRBJ2-3

CDR3 protein: CASSYRDSDADTQYF
CDR3 DNA: TGTGCCAGCAGTTACCGGGACTCGGATGCAGATACGCAGTATTTT
V gene: TRBV2
D gene: NA
clone size: NA
J gene: TRBJ2-3

CDR3 protein: CASSGQGALPYEQYF
CDR3 DNA: TGTGCCAGCAGTGGACAGGGGGCCCTTCCCTACGAGCAGTACTTC
V gene: TRBV6-1
D gene: TRBD1
clone size: NA
J gene: TRBJ2-7

CDR3 protein: CASSPLRGHNTGELFF
CDR3 DNA: TGCGCCAGCAGCCCCCTGAGGGGACACAACACCGGGGAGCTGTTTTTT
V gene: TRBV5-1
D gene: NA
clone size: NA
J gene: TRBJ2-2

CDR3 protein: CASSLPGQGHTEAFF
CDR3 DNA: TGTGCCAGCAGCTTGCCCGGACAGGGCCACACTGAAGCTTTCTTT
V gene: TRBV7-9
D gene: TRBD1
clone size: NA
J gene: TRBJ1-1

CDR3 protein: CASSQDFADRGEQYF
CDR3 DNA: TGCGCCAGCAGCCAAGATTTCGCGGACAGGGGAGAGCAGTACTTC
V gene: TRBV4-1
D gene: TRBD1
clone size: NA
J gene: TRBJ2-7

CDR3 protein: CASSYGNEQYF
CDR3 DNA: TGTGCCAGCAGCTACGGGAACGAGCAGTACTTC
V gene: TRBV5-6
D gene: NA
clone size: NA
J gene: TRBJ2-7

CDR3 protein: CATSRESSWYNEQFF
CDR3 DNA: TGTGCCACCAGCAGAGAGTCTAGCTGGTACAATGAGCAGTTCTTC
V gene: TRBV15
D gene: NA
clone size: NA
J gene: TRBJ2-1

CDR3 protein: CASSQDDSANYVYRELFF
CDR3 DNA: TGTGCCAGCAGCCAAGATGACTCGGCTAACTATGTGTACCGGGAGCTGTTTTTT
V gene: TRBV4-2
D gene: NA
clone size: NA
J gene: TRBJ2-2